The rows below give T cell receptor beta chains drawn from one sample of a study of blood T cell repertoires in COVID-19. The repertoire was sequenced with immunoSEQ multiplex PCR; TCRdb's copy has only in-frame clones and lacks some. The sample shows about 670,000 clones, approximately 90% of them seen only once. Material: peripheral blood. The receptors derive from a young woman with acute or convalescent COVID-19. CDR3s include the opening cysteine and the closing phenylalanine or tryptophan. D genes are given only for firm matches. The size entry is marked missing in some rows and otherwise reads once, few, many or a size class.

v_call: TRBV6-5
clone_size: .
j_call: TRBJ2-4
d_call: .
cdr3_aa: CASSYEAGRDIQYF
cdr3_nt: TGTGCCAGCAGTTATGAGGCAGGGCGAGACATTCAGTACTTC

v_call: TRBV6-5
clone_size: .
j_call: TRBJ1-5
d_call: .
cdr3_aa: CASSRQPDQPQHF
cdr3_nt: TGTGCCAGCAGTAGACAGCCAGATCAGCCCCAGCATTTT

v_call: TRBV5-1
clone_size: once
j_call: TRBJ1-1
d_call: TRBD1
cdr3_aa: CASSWAGGEAFF
cdr3_nt: TGCGCCAGCAGCTGGGCAGGGGGTGAAGCTTTCTTT

v_call: TRBV6-5
clone_size: .
j_call: TRBJ1-1
d_call: TRBD1
cdr3_aa: CASSPLMRGQIEAFF
cdr3_nt: TGTGCCAGCAGTCCCTTAATGAGGGGGCAAATTGAAGCTTTCTTT

v_call: TRBV5-5
clone_size: .
j_call: TRBJ2-2
d_call: .
cdr3_aa: CASSPTSGQLNTGELFF
cdr3_nt: TGTGCCAGCAGCCCCACCTCCGGACAGCTAAACACCGGGGAGCTGTTTTTT

v_call: TRBV6-5
clone_size: .
j_call: TRBJ1-2
d_call: TRBD1
cdr3_aa: CASYRDRVYGYTF
cdr3_nt: TGTGCCAGCTACCGGGACAGGGTGTATGGCTACACCTTC

v_call: TRBV5-1
clone_size: once
j_call: TRBJ1-1
d_call: .
cdr3_aa: CASSLRAGDANTEAFF
cdr3_nt: TGCGCCAGCAGCTTGCGGGCGGGGGACGCGAACACTGAAGCTTTCTTT

v_call: TRBV19
clone_size: .
j_call: TRBJ1-4
d_call: TRBD1
cdr3_aa: CASSIRGRGPANEKLFF
cdr3_nt: TGTGCCAGTAGTATCAGGGGCAGGGGGCCTGCTAATGAAAAACTGTTTTTT

v_call: TRBV11-2
clone_size: .
j_call: TRBJ1-1
d_call: .
cdr3_aa: CASSLFREGHEAFF
cdr3_nt: TGTGCCAGCAGCTTATTCCGGGAAGGCCATGAAGCTTTCTTT

v_call: TRBV18
clone_size: .
j_call: TRBJ1-3
d_call: TRBD1
cdr3_aa: CASSPTGQGVRNTIYF
cdr3_nt: TGTGCCAGCTCACCAACGGGACAGGGAGTTAGAAACACCATATATTTT

v_call: TRBV5-1
clone_size: .
j_call: TRBJ1-2
d_call: .
cdr3_aa: CASSLEQATYGYTF
cdr3_nt: TGCGCCAGCAGCTTGGAACAGGCCACCTATGGCTACACCTTC

v_call: TRBV20-1
clone_size: .
j_call: TRBJ2-1
d_call: TRBD2
cdr3_aa: CSASSGGAYNEQFF
cdr3_nt: TGCAGTGCTAGTTCCGGGGGGGCCTACAATGAGCAGTTCTTC

v_call: TRBV4-1
clone_size: .
j_call: TRBJ2-2
d_call: TRBD2
cdr3_aa: CASSTQRGWTGELFF
cdr3_nt: TGCGCCAGCAGCACCCAGCGGGGGTGGACCGGGGAGCTGTTTTTT

v_call: TRBV6-6
clone_size: once
j_call: TRBJ1-6
d_call: TRBD1
cdr3_aa: CASTLDRGNSPLHF
cdr3_nt: TGTGCCAGCACCCTGGACAGGGGAAATTCACCCCTCCACTTT

v_call: TRBV30
clone_size: .
j_call: TRBJ2-5
d_call: TRBD2
cdr3_aa: CAWSVGASGGTQYF
cdr3_nt: TGTGCCTGGAGTGTTGGAGCTAGCGGGGGGACCCAGTACTTC

v_call: TRBV30
clone_size: .
j_call: TRBJ1-1
d_call: .
cdr3_aa: CAWSVVRVNTEAFF
cdr3_nt: TGTGCCTGGAGTGTAGTACGGGTGAACACTGAAGCTTTCTTT

v_call: TRBV6-5
clone_size: few
j_call: TRBJ1-1
d_call: TRBD1
cdr3_aa: CASTTTGGGSEAFF
cdr3_nt: TGTGCCAGCACCACGACAGGGGGTGGTTCTGAAGCTTTCTTT

v_call: TRBV6-2/TRBV6-3
clone_size: few
j_call: TRBJ1-1
d_call: .
cdr3_aa: CASSYGQYTEAFF
cdr3_nt: TGTGCCAGCAGTTACGGGCAGTACACTGAAGCTTTCTTT

v_call: TRBV12-3/TRBV12-4
clone_size: .
j_call: TRBJ2-7
d_call: .
cdr3_aa: CASSPGPEGEQYF
cdr3_nt: TGTGCCAGCAGTCCCGGACCCGAGGGCGAGCAGTACTTC

v_call: TRBV7-3
clone_size: .
j_call: TRBJ1-6
d_call: .
cdr3_aa: CASSLQGPRGNSPLHF
cdr3_nt: TGTGCCAGCAGCTTACAGGGGCCGAGGGGGAATTCACCCCTCCACTTT

v_call: TRBV6-5
clone_size: .
j_call: TRBJ1-2
d_call: .
cdr3_aa: CASSYSGTLKGSYTF
cdr3_nt: TGTGCCAGCAGTTACTCCGGGACACTTAAAGGGAGCTACACCTTC

v_call: TRBV12-3/TRBV12-4
clone_size: .
j_call: TRBJ1-1
d_call: .
cdr3_aa: CASSAEVNTEAFF
cdr3_nt: TGTGCCAGCAGTGCAGAGGTGAACACTGAAGCTTTCTTT

v_call: TRBV11-2
clone_size: .
j_call: TRBJ1-5
d_call: .
cdr3_aa: CASSLSGPNQPQHF
cdr3_nt: TGTGCCAGCAGCTTATCAGGGCCCAATCAGCCCCAGCATTTT

v_call: TRBV27
clone_size: .
j_call: TRBJ1-1
d_call: .
cdr3_aa: CASSSGALLGAFF
cdr3_nt: TGTGCCAGCAGTAGTGGAGCGCTTTTGGGAGCTTTCTTT

v_call: TRBV6-6
clone_size: .
j_call: TRBJ1-5
d_call: .
cdr3_aa: CASTLDSNSNQPQHF
cdr3_nt: TGTGCCAGCACCCTGGACAGCAATAGCAATCAGCCCCAGCATTTT

v_call: TRBV7-8
clone_size: .
j_call: TRBJ1-1
d_call: .
cdr3_aa: CATQEEVAFF
cdr3_nt: TGTGCCACCCAAGAGGAAGTGGCTTTCTTT

v_call: TRBV6-5
clone_size: .
j_call: TRBJ2-3
d_call: .
cdr3_aa: CASKGTLTSTDTQYF
cdr3_nt: TGTGCCAGCAAAGGGACTTTAACTAGCACAGATACGCAGTATTTT

v_call: TRBV21-1
clone_size: .
j_call: TRBJ1-5
d_call: .
cdr3_aa: CASSKGRYSNQPQHF
cdr3_nt: TGTGCCAGCAGCAAAGGTAGATATAGCAATCAGCCCCAGCATTTT

v_call: TRBV27
clone_size: .
j_call: TRBJ1-1
d_call: .
cdr3_aa: CASSLLVDAGTEAFF
cdr3_nt: TGTGCCAGCAGTTTACTTGTGGATGCAGGCACTGAAGCTTTCTTT

v_call: TRBV7-9
clone_size: .
j_call: TRBJ2-2
d_call: .
cdr3_aa: CASSLARGELFF
cdr3_nt: TGTGCCAGCAGCTTAGCCCGGGGGGAGCTGTTTTTT

v_call: TRBV27
clone_size: .
j_call: TRBJ2-2
d_call: .
cdr3_aa: CASSSRRSLFDTGELFF
cdr3_nt: TGTGCCAGCAGTTCACGCCGGAGCCTCTTTGACACCGGGGAGCTGTTTTTT

v_call: TRBV6-2/TRBV6-3
clone_size: .
j_call: TRBJ2-7
d_call: .
cdr3_aa: CASSTRLEGYEQYF
cdr3_nt: TGTGCCAGCAGTACCCGCCTGGAGGGCTACGAGCAGTACTTC

v_call: TRBV6-1
clone_size: .
j_call: TRBJ1-2
d_call: TRBD1
cdr3_aa: CASSEALSGGNYGYTF
cdr3_nt: TGTGCCAGCAGTGAAGCTCTGTCAGGGGGGAACTATGGCTACACCTTC

v_call: TRBV7-9
clone_size: .
j_call: TRBJ2-1
d_call: TRBD1
cdr3_aa: CASTQLAGGQGFNEQFF
cdr3_nt: TGTGCCAGCACTCAACTTGCCGGGGGACAGGGATTCAATGAGCAGTTCTTC

v_call: TRBV27
clone_size: .
j_call: TRBJ2-1
d_call: TRBD2
cdr3_aa: CASSLSPGGVVNEQFF
cdr3_nt: TGTGCCAGCAGTTTAAGCCCCGGGGGGGTGGTGAATGAGCAGTTCTTC

v_call: TRBV7-6
clone_size: .
j_call: TRBJ2-2
d_call: TRBD2
cdr3_aa: CASSLGGGTNTGELFF
cdr3_nt: TGTGCCAGCAGCTTAGGCGGGGGGACGAACACCGGGGAGCTGTTTTTT

v_call: TRBV10-2
clone_size: .
j_call: TRBJ1-2
d_call: TRBD1
cdr3_aa: CATTGDPLYGYTF
cdr3_nt: TGCGCCACCACAGGGGACCCTCTCTATGGCTACACCTTC

v_call: TRBV5-4
clone_size: once
j_call: TRBJ1-1
d_call: .
cdr3_aa: CASSSTAHLNTEAFF
cdr3_nt: TGTGCCAGCAGCTCCACTGCCCATTTGAACACTGAAGCTTTCTTT

v_call: TRBV27
clone_size: .
j_call: TRBJ2-7
d_call: TRBD1
cdr3_aa: CASRRRGQESPEQYF
cdr3_nt: TGTGCCAGCCGACGGAGGGGACAGGAGAGCCCCGAGCAGTACTTC

v_call: TRBV24-1
clone_size: .
j_call: TRBJ1-1
d_call: TRBD1
cdr3_aa: CATSVGTGDINTEAFF
cdr3_nt: TGTGCCACCAGTGTCGGGACAGGGGACATCAACACTGAAGCTTTCTTT

v_call: TRBV14
clone_size: .
j_call: TRBJ2-7
d_call: TRBD2
cdr3_aa: CASSIQAGGSYEQYF
cdr3_nt: TGTGCCAGCAGCATTCAAGCGGGGGGGAGCTACGAGCAGTACTTC